Shown below are 14 T cell receptor beta chains from a single sample sequenced in a study of blood T cell repertoires in COVID-19. Method: immunoSEQ multiplex PCR; TCRdb's copy keeps in-frame clones and lacks some. The data show approximately 280,000 clones, over 75% seen once. The sample was peripheral blood. The receptors stem from a woman in her sixties or seventies with acute or convalescent COVID-19.

The chain uses TRBV6-4 and TRBJ2-2, with 10 positions matching TRBD2. Germline V gives CDR1 MRHNA, CDR2 SNTAGT. V lost 7 bases and J lost 4; bases outside the gene matches: 12. This CDR3 comprises 17 residues. The CDR3 region is CASILLASGRFTGELFF. The CDR3 DNA reads TGTGCCAGCATCTTATTGGCTAGCGGGAGATTCACCGGGGAGCTGTTTTTT.

V gene TRBV28 combines with J gene TRBJ1-1, with a weak D call TRBD1 (6 bases). In germline, CDR1 is MDHEN, CDR2 SYDVKM. The CDR3 sequence is 15 residues long. Trimming took off 7 bases at V and 3 bases at J, with 18 bases between the two ends. CDR3: CASNPVSWGHTEAFF. The CDR3 bases are TGTGCCAGCAATCCCGTTAGTTGGGGGCACACTGAAGCTTTCTTT.

V is TRBV7-2 and J is TRBJ2-1; 15 bases fit TRBD2. The CDR3 is 19 amino acids. The V gene's germline CDR1 is SGHTA and CDR2 FQGNSA. V gave up 2 bases and J gave up 2 bases; unmatched junction bases: 7. The CDR3 nucleotides are TGTGCCAGCAGCTTATCTGGGACTAGCGGGAGGATGACCTACAATGAGCAGTTCTTC. Its translation is CASSLSGTSGRMTYNEQFF.

This clone has just one count. The rearrangement joins TRBV7-9 to TRBJ2-3; no clear D gene. The V end lost 4 bases, the J end lost 3 bases, and 8 bases lay between the germline ends. CDR3 length: 13 residues. CDR1 is SEHNR, CDR2 FQNEAQ, per germline (reference sequence). The DNA of the CDR3 is TGTGCCAGCAGCTCAAGCCCAACAGATACGCAGTATTTT. Translating gives CASSSSPTDTQYF. Supplemented by reference TRBV7-9 and TRBJ2-3, the full variable domain reads DTGVSQNPRHKITKRGQNVTFRCDPISEHNRLYWYRQTLGQGPEFLTYFQNEAQLEKSRLLSDRFSAERPKGSFSTLEIQRTEQGDSAMYLCASSSSPTDTQYFGPGTRLTVL.

The J gene is TRBJ1-2, the V gene TRBV3-1 (or the pseudogene TRBV3-2); D unclear. The CDR3 loop spans 15 amino acids. Germline values: CDR1 LGHDT, CDR2 YNNKEL (reference sequence). Trimming took off 4 bases at V and 4 bases at J, with 16 bases between the two ends. For the CDR3, the DNA is TGTGCCAGCAGCCCCATTGTATCGGGGTCCTATGGCTACACCTTC. Translating gives CASSPIVSGSYGYTF.

In this sample, this clone turned up once. V usage is TRBV19 and J usage is TRBJ2-1, with unresolved D. In germline, CDR1 is LNHDA, CDR2 SQIVND (reference sequence). V dropped 5 bases and J dropped 0 bases, with 11 bases sitting between them. This CDR3 comprises 15 residues. In nucleotides, the CDR3 is TGTGCCAGTAGTCGTGAACAAAGCTCCTACAATGAGCAGTTCTTC. It specifies CASSREQSSYNEQFF.

The J gene is TRBJ2-2, the V gene TRBV7-2, with 10 nucleotides matching TRBD1. Trimming at V came to 5 bases and at J to 5 bases, leaving 17 bases not matched to a gene. CDR1 and CDR2 from the germline V gene are SGHTA and FQGNSA. CDR3 length equals 19 residues. CDR3 sequence reads: CASSARQGAPSPGTGELFF. The CDR3 nucleotides read TGTGCCAGCAGCGCAAGACAGGGGGCGCCATCCCCGGGGACCGGGGAGCTGTTTTTT. The full variable domain, its missing parts supplied by reference TRBV7-2 and TRBJ2-2, is GAGVSQSPSNKVTEKGKDVELRCDPISGHTALYWYRQSLGQGLEFLIYFQGNSAPDKSGLPSDRFSAERTGGSVSTLTIQRTQQEDSAVYLCASSARQGAPSPGTGELFFGEGSRLTVL.

V gene TRBV5-6 combines with J gene TRBJ2-2; D not certain. CDR3 size: 14 residues. V lost 4 bases and J lost 1, with 8 bases in between. Germline CDR1 is SGHDT and CDR2 is YYEEEE. CDR3 coding DNA: TGTGCCAGCAGCCCGACACGGAACACCGGGGAGCTGTTTTTT. The encoded protein is CASSPTRNTGELFF.

The chain employs TRBV7-3 and TRBJ1-6; TRBD1 matches 7 bases. CDR3 length equals 14 residues. The V and J ends lost 5 bases and 9 bases, in that order; junction bases with no gene match: 7. Germline CDR1 SGHTA, CDR2 FQGTGA. The CDR3 loop is CASSPGTVGSPLHF. CDR3 in DNA: TGTGCCAGCAGCCCAGGGACAGTGGGTTCACCCCTCCACTTT.

The chain carries TRBV6-1 and TRBJ1-1; D not certain. The ends were cut back, 1 base at V and 4 bases at J, with 19 bases in the middle. This CDR3 has 17 amino acids. The germline V gene encodes CDR1 MNHNS and CDR2 SASEGT. For the CDR3, the DNA is TGTGCCAGCAGTGAAGGCGGAGGTTGGGATCTTGGCACTGAAGCTTTCTTT. Its protein product is CASSEGGGWDLGTEAFF.

The chain uses TRBV7-2 and TRBJ1-2, with 7 bases that match TRBD1. Germline V gene lookup returns CDR1 SGHTA and CDR2 FQGNSA. The V segment lost 1 base and the J segment 6 bases; nucleotides outside the gene matches: 2. The CDR3 contains 13 residues. CDR3 protein: CASSLVTGNGYTF. The CDR3 coding sequence is TGTGCCAGCAGCTTAGTGACAGGGAATGGCTACACCTTC.

The rearrangement uses TRBV24-1 and TRBJ1-1, with D perhaps TRBD1 (5 bases). Germline V gene sequence: CDR1 KGHDR, CDR2 SFDVKD. The ends were cut back, 6 bases at V and 1 base at J, with 14 bases in the middle. The CDR3 extends over 15 amino acids. The CDR3 sequence is CATSWLSRGNTEAFF. The CDR3 nucleotides read TGTGCCACCAGTTGGTTGAGTAGGGGGAACACTGAAGCTTTCTTT.

This chain connects TRBV16 to TRBJ2-7; 8 bases are shared with TRBD1. The germline V gene encodes CDR1 KGHSY and CDR2 FQNENV. V trimming: 4 bases; J trimming: 0 bases; junction bases outside the gene matches: 11. The CDR3 has 17 residues. The DNA for the CDR3 is TGTGCCAGCAGCCTGACCCAGGGGGCGGGCAGCTCCTACGAGCAGTACTTC. Translated, it gives CASSLTQGAGSSYEQYF.

The chain is built from TRBV18 and TRBJ1-2; D is unclear. The CDR3 consists of 13 residues. Germline CDR1 reads KGHSH; CDR2 reads LQKENI. V gave up 3 bases and J gave up 3 bases, with 8 bases separating them. The CDR3 protein is CASSPTADYGYTF. The DNA for the CDR3 is TGTGCCAGCTCACCGACGGCGGACTATGGCTACACCTTC. The entire variable domain, with the rest obtained from reference TRBV18 and TRBJ1-2, is as follows: NAGVMQNPRHLVRRRGQEARLRCSPMKGHSHVYWYRQLPEEGLKFMVYLQKENIIDESGMPKERFSAEFPKEGPSILRIQQVVRGDSAAYFCASSPTADYGYTFGSGTRLTVV.